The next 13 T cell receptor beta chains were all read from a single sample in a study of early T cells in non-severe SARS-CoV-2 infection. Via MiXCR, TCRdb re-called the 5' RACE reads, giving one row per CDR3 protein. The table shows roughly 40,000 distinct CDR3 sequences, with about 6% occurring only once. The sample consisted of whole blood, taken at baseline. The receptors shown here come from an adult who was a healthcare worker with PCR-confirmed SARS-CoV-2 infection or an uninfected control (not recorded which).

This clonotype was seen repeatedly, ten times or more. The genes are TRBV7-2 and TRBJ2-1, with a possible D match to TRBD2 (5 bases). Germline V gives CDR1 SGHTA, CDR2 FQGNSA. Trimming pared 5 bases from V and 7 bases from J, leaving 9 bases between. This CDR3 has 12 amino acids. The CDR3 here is CASSRGGNEQFF. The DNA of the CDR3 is TGTGCCAGCAGCCGAGGCGGGAATGAGCAGTTCTTC.

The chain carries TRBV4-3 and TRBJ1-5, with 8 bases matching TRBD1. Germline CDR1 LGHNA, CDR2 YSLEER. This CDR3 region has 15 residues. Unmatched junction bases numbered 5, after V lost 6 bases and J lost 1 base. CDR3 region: CASSPWTGSNQPQHF. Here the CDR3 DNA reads TGCGCCAGCAGTCCCTGGACAGGGAGCAATCAGCCCCAGCATTTT.

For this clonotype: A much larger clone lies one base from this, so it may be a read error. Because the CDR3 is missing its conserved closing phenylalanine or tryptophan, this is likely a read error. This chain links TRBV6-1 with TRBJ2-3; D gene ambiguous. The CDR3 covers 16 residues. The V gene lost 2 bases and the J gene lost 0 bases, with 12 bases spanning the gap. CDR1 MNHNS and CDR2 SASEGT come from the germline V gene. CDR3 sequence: CASSERQATSTDTQYY. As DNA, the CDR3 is TGTGCCAGCAGTGAACGGCAGGCTACTAGCACAGATACGCAGTATTAT.

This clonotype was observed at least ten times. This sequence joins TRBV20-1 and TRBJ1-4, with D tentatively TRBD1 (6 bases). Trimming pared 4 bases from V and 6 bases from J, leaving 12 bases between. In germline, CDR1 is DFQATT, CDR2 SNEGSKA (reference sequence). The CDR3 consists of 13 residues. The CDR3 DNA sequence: TGCAGTGCTATACAGGGATCGGATGAAAAACTGTTTTTT. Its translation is CSAIQGSDEKLFF.

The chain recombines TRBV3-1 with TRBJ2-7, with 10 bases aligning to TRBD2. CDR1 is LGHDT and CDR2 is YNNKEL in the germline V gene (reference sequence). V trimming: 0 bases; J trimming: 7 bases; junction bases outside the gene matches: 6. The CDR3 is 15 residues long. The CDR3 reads CASSQDRGLASEQYF. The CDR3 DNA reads TGTGCCAGCAGCCAAGATAGGGGACTAGCGTCTGAGCAGTACTTC.

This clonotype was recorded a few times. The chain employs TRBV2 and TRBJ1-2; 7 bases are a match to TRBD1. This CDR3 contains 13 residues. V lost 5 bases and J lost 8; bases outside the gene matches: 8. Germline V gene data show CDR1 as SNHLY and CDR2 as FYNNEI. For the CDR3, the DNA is TGTGCCAGCAGTCACGCTCGACAGGGCGGCTACACCTTC. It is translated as CASSHARQGGYTF. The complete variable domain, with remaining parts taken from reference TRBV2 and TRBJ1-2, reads EPEVTQTPSHQVTQMGQEVILRCVPISNHLYFYWYRQILGQKVEFLVSFYNNEISEKSEIFDDQFSVERPDGSNFTLKIRSTKLEDSAMYFCASSHARQGGYTFGSGTRLTVV.

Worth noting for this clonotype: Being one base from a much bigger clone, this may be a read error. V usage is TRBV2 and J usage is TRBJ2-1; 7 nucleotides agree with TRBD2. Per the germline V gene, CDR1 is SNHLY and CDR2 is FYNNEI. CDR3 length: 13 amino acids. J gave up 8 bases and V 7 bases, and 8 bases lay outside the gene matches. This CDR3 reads CASKSERDDEQFF. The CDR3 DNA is TGTGCCAGCAAGTCGGAGCGGGACGATGAGCAGTTCTTC.

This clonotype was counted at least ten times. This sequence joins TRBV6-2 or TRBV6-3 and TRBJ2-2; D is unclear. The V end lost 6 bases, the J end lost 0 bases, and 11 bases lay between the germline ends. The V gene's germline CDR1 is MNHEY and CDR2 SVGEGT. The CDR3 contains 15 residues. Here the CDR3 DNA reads TGTGCCAGCAGCCTGACCGTTCCGAACACCGGGGAGCTGTTTTTT. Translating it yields CASSLTVPNTGELFF.

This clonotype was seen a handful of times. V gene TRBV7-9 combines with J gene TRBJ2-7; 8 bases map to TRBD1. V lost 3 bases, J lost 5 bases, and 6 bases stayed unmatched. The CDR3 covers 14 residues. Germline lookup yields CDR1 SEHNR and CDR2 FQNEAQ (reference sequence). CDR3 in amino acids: CASSFGQGAHEQYF. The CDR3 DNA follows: TGTGCCAGCAGCTTCGGGCAGGGGGCCCACGAGCAGTACTTC.

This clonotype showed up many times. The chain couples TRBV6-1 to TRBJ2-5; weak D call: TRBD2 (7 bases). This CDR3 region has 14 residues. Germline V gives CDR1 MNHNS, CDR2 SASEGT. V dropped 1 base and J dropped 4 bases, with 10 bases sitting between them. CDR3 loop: CASSEGGGRETQYF. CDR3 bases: TGTGCCAGCAGTGAAGGCGGGGGCCGAGAGACCCAGTACTTC.

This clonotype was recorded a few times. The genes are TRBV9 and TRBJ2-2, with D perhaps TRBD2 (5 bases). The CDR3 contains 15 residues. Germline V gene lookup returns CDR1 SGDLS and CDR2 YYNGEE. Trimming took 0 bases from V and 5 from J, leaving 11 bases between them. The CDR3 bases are TGTGCCAGCAGCGTAGGAGGGTGGAATACCGGGGAGCTGTTTTTT. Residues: CASSVGGWNTGELFF.

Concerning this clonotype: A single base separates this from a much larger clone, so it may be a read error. The DNA for the CDR3 is TGTGCCAGCAGCCGGACAGGGAACTATGGCTACACCTTC. Translation gives CASSRTGNYGYTF. The chain uses TRBV11-2 and TRBJ1-2; 8 bases line up with TRBD1. Germline V CDR1 and CDR2: SGHAT, FQNNGV. V lost 5 bases, J lost 2 bases, and 1 base stayed unmatched. This CDR3 spans 13 amino acids.

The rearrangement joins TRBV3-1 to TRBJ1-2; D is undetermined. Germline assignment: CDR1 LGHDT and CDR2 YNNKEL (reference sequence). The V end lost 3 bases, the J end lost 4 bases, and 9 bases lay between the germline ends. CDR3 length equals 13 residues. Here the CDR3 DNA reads TGTGCCAGCAGCCAGGGCGGACTCTATGGCTACACCTTC. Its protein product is CASSQGGLYGYTF.